The source of this TCR beta chain is a study of radiation and T cells in renal cell carcinoma. The data were produced by immunoSEQ multiplex PCR, yet TCRdb's version contains in-frame clones alone and is incomplete. The table shows about 130,000 clones, with around 81% occurring only once. The germline CDR1 and CDR2 sequences are SGHRS and YFSETQ. The CDR3 is 16 residues long. The J segment lost 4 bases and the V segment lost 4 bases, leaving 6 bases of the junction unmatched. Noted time point: blood 2 weeks post-SBRT. Treatment here: 15 Gy SBRT to primary tumor, nephrectomy 4 weeks later. This clone turned up a few times. The antigen is undetermined. Broader study findings: In blood, top tumor clones expanded by 2 weeks, shrinking by 4.

The J gene is TRBJ1-6, the V gene TRBV5-1; TRBD1 agrees at 9 bases. The sequencing used blood, collected from a patient whose treatment included radiotherapy and nephrectomy. This receptor was identified in a man aged 45-65 years with renal cell carcinoma. The CDR3 nucleotides read TGCGCCAGCAGCCCCGCCGGGACAGGGTATAATTCACCCCTCCACTTT. This gives the protein CASSPAGTGYNSPLHF.